Reported below is one TCR beta chain. Antigen specificity is unknown. The data derive from a study of shared clonotypes between healthy human individuals. Overall study results and limits: As a rule, naive subsets had a larger estimated richness than memory subsets. Rarefaction exposed incomplete sorted-subset sequencing despite large depth. Researchers sampled blood only, noting tissue repertoires likely differ.

This CDR3 comprises 18 residues. V was clipped by 5 bases and J by 0 bases; unmatched bases: 15. The germline CDR1 and CDR2 sequences are SGHTA and FQGNSA. Partitioning of CD4+ cells yielded a CD45RA+ naive subset and a CD45RA-negative memory subset. Generated by immunoSEQ multiplex PCR, the TCRdb table keeps only in-frame clones and is missing some. The data contain roughly 2,500,000 clones, roughly 93% of them singletons. Source material: naive CD4+ T cells from PBMCs. Stated subset: CD45RA+ positively selected. V and J are TRBV7-2 and TRBJ2-7; 8 bases line up with TRBD1. This clonotype was sampled from a man younger than 35 in good health. Some clones in this sample may be carry-over from other donors' samples. The CDR3 spells CASSITGGLRYPSYEQYF. Here the CDR3 DNA reads TGTGCCAGCAGCATAACAGGGGGACTGAGGTATCCCTCCTACGAGCAGTACTTC.